These 22 T cell receptor beta chains were sequenced from one sample in a study of T cells in Graves' hyperthyroidism and ophthalmopathy. Amplification of TCR beta CDR3 regions was performed using RNA transcripts as template. Carried out on the TCR CDR3, a first-round RT-PCR used the HTBI primer set. One entry per CDR3 protein, called by TCRdb with MiXCR from the multiplex PCR reads. The sample has over 550,000 distinct CDR3 sequences; about a sixth are singletons. Sequencing used blood. The receptors originated from a woman under 30 with Graves' hyperthyroidism.

This clonotype was recorded many times. This chain links TRBV5-1 with TRBJ2-7, with D perhaps being TRBD1 or TRBD2 (5 bases each). V dropped 6 bases and J dropped 7 bases, with 20 bases sitting between them. Germline lookup yields CDR1 SGHRS and CDR2 YFSETQ. The CDR3 has 14 amino acids. The CDR3 here is CASTAGRTTLEQYF. CDR3 nucleotide sequence: TGCGCCAGCACGGCGGGTCGGACAACTTTAGAGCAGTACTTC. Filled out from reference TRBV5-1 and TRBJ2-7, the complete variable domain reads KAGVTQTPRYLIKTRGQQVTLSCSPISGHRSVSWYQQTPGQGLQFLFEYFSETQRNKGNFPGRFSGRQFSNSRSEMNVSTLELGDSALYLCASTAGRTTLEQYFGPGTRLTVT.

The table lists this clonotype with a few counts. V is TRBV9 and J is TRBJ2-7, with 11 bases that match TRBD2. V lost 4 bases and J lost 2; bases outside the gene matches: 5. The CDR3 extends over 15 amino acids. Germline-derived CDR1 and CDR2 are SGDLS and YYNGEE. The CDR3: CASSSSGGSTYEQYF. As DNA, the CDR3 is TGTGCCAGCAGCTCTAGCGGGGGGTCAACCTACGAGCAGTACTTC.

As to this clonotype: A read error may be the cause here, since a much bigger clone is one base away. The chain combines TRBV28 with TRBJ2-3; 8 bases line up with TRBD2. The CDR3 sequence is 16 residues long. Trimming took 7 bases from V and 3 from J; bases not matched to a gene: 12. CDR1 MDHEN and CDR2 SYDVKM come from the germline V gene. CDR3 nucleotide sequence: TGTGCCAGCACCTCGTGGAGCGGGAGTATAACAGATACGCAGTATTTT. It specifies CASTSWSGSITDTQYF.

This clonotype occurred a few times. This may arise from a read error, as a much more abundant clone is one base away. V gene TRBV30 combines with J gene TRBJ2-7; perhaps TRBD2 as D (5 bases). Germline V gene sequence: CDR1 GTSNPN, CDR2 SVGIG (reference sequence). The CDR3 totals 14 residues. The DNA for the CDR3 is TGTGCCTGGAGTGTACTCGTCGGGGTCGGCGAGCTGTACTTC. Residues: CAWSVLVGVGELYF.

This clonotype was observed a single time. The chain recombines TRBV2 with TRBJ1-5; D possibly corresponds to TRBD1 (5 bases). The CDR3 has 14 residues. Germline values: CDR1 SNHLY, CDR2 FYNNEI. Between the trimmed V and J ends, which lost 6 bases and 2 bases, there was a span of 11 bases. Written as DNA, the CDR3 is TGTGCCAGCAGATCCCTAGGGGGCAATCAGCCCCAGCATTTT. Residues: CASRSLGGNQPQHF.

This clonotype was detected a few times. This rearrangement joins TRBV27 to TRBJ1-6; 10 bases align to TRBD1. Germline V gene data show CDR1 as MNHEY and CDR2 as SMNVEV (reference sequence). The junction had 12 bases not matched to a gene; V was cut back by 9 bases and J by 10 bases. The CDR3 length is 15 residues. The CDR3 DNA sequence: TGTGCCAGTCGGCCCGGGACAGGGGCTTCATCACCCCTCCACTTT. Amino acids: CASRPGTGASSPLHF.

Ten or more counts support this clonotype. The chain employs TRBV2 and TRBJ2-7; D uncertain. Trimming took 6 bases from V and 0 from J, leaving 12 bases between them. This CDR3 comprises 14 residues. CDR1 and CDR2 (germline): SNHLY, FYNNEI. The CDR3 nucleotides are TGTGCCAGCAGGGAGCAAGTCCTCTCCTACGAGCAGTACTTC. Translating it yields CASREQVLSYEQYF.

The CDR3 DNA is TGTGCCAGCAGCTCGTCGGGACAGGGTGTGGCGCGTGAGTCCTACGAGCAGTACTTC. It yields the protein CASSSSGQGVARESYEQYF. V gene TRBV12-3 or TRBV12-4 combines with J gene TRBJ2-7; 9 bases align to TRBD1. The CDR3 totals 19 residues. V lost 6 bases, J lost 1 base, and 19 bases stayed unmatched.

This clonotype was found many times. As DNA, the CDR3 is TGTGCCAGCAGCCCGCAGGAGCCTGAGCAGTTCTTC. Its translation: CASSPQEPEQFF. This chain uses TRBV3-1 with TRBJ2-1; D gene unclear. V gave up 4 bases and J gave up 9 bases, with 10 bases separating them. The germline gives CDR1 LGHDT, CDR2 YNNKEL (reference sequence). The CDR3 is 12 amino acids.

The sample holds a few counts of this clonotype. The rearrangement links TRBV7-2 to TRBJ2-1; D gene ambiguous. V was clipped by 6 bases and J by 7 bases, with 16 bases between them. The germline gives CDR1 SGHTA, CDR2 FQGNSA. This CDR3 contains 14 residues. The CDR3 is CTSSSSPQRNEQFF. The CDR3 region has the DNA TGTACCAGCAGTTCGTCCCCCCAACGGAATGAGCAGTTCTTC.

The table lists this clonotype with a few counts. The rearrangement links TRBV11-2 to TRBJ2-1, with D maybe TRBD2 (5 bases). V was shortened by 6 bases and J by 14 bases, with 17 bases between the two germline ends. Germline CDR1 and CDR2: SGHAT and FQNNGV. This CDR3 contains 12 residues. CDR3 nucleotides: TGTGCCAGCAGACGTTTCCGGGATCGCAAGTTCTTC. Translation gives CASRRFRDRKFF. The whole variable domain, filled in from reference TRBV11-2 and TRBJ2-1, reads EAGVAQSPRYKIIEKRQSVAFWCNPISGHATLYWYQQILGQGPKLLIQFQNNGVVDDSQLPKDRFSAERLKGVDSTLKIQPAKLEDSAVYLCASRRFRDRKFFGPGTRLTVL.

This clonotype has at least ten counts. The chain's CDR3 is CASSQQGYDYGYTF. In DNA form, the CDR3 reads TGTGCCAGCTCACAACAGGGTTATGACTATGGCTACACCTTC. The rearrangement uses TRBV18 and TRBJ1-2; the D gene is possibly TRBD1 (6 bases). The CDR3 length is 14 residues. Germline CDR1 KGHSH, CDR2 LQKENI. Trimming took 4 bases from V and 3 from J, leaving 12 bases between them.

This chain uses TRBV4-1 with TRBJ2-7; TRBD1 agrees at 7 bases. CDR1 is MGHRA and CDR2 is YSYEKL in the germline V gene. After removal of 1 base from V and 0 bases from J, the junction contained 3 bases not matched to a gene. The CDR3 is 15 amino acids. The CDR3 bases are TGCGCCAGCAGCCAAGTTGGGACAGTCTCCTACGAGCAGTACTTC. It is translated as CASSQVGTVSYEQYF.

This clonotype showed up just a few times. The chain is built from TRBV14 and TRBJ1-1; D perhaps matches TRBD1 (5 bases). The CDR3 is 16 residues long. Trimming took 4 bases from V and 0 from J, leaving 15 bases between them. Germline lookup yields CDR1 SGHDN and CDR2 FVKESK. The CDR3: CASSRDRPLMNTEAFF. The CDR3 DNA sequence: TGTGCCAGCAGCCGGGACCGACCACTAATGAACACTGAAGCTTTCTTT.

This clonotype was observed at least ten times. V gene TRBV28 combines with J gene TRBJ2-7; D is ambiguous. This CDR3 comprises 14 residues. The ends were cut back, 2 bases at V and 1 base at J, with 9 bases in the middle. In germline, CDR1 is MDHEN, CDR2 SYDVKM. CDR3 in DNA: TGTGCCAGCAGTTTAGGCTTACAATCCTACGAGCAGTACTTC. Amino acids: CASSLGLQSYEQYF.

The V call is TRBV27, the J call TRBJ1-2; D is uncertain. Trimming left V 1 base short and J 4 bases short, with 13 bases between. The CDR3 is 15 amino acids. The germline gives CDR1 MNHEY, CDR2 SMNVEV (reference sequence). The DNA for the CDR3 is TGTGCCAGCAGTTTATACGAGGGAGCCCGCTATGGCTACACCTTC. It encodes CASSLYEGARYGYTF.

In its sample, this clonotype was seen many times. The rearrangement joins TRBV30 to TRBJ2-5; 10 bases align to TRBD2. Trimming took 3 bases from V and 0 from J; bases not matched to a gene: 4. CDR1 and CDR2 (germline): GTSNPN, SVGIG (reference sequence). This CDR3 comprises 15 residues. The CDR3 nucleotides read TGTGCCTGGAGCTCCGGGACTAGCGACCAAGAGACCCAGTACTTC. Protein: CAWSSGTSDQETQYF.

This clonotype was counted between two and nine times. The chain joins TRBV7-9 to TRBJ2-1; 8 bases match TRBD1. V gave up 5 bases and J gave up 12 bases; unmatched junction bases: 6. Germline V gene lookup returns CDR1 SEHNR and CDR2 FQNEAQ (reference sequence). This CDR3 has 12 residues. CDR3 DNA sequence: TGTGCCAGCAGCGTTGACAGGGGCGGGCAGTTCTTC. Translating gives CASSVDRGGQFF. The full variable domain, its missing parts supplied by reference TRBV7-9 and TRBJ2-1, is DTGVSQNPRHKITKRGQNVTFRCDPISEHNRLYWYRQTLGQGPEFLTYFQNEAQLEKSRLLSDRFSAERPKGSFSTLEIQRTEQGDSAMYLCASSVDRGGQFFGPGTRLTVL.

This clonotype has a count of ten or more. The chain joins TRBV7-2 to TRBJ2-7; 7 positions agree with TRBD2. V gave up 0 bases and J gave up 1 base; unmatched junction bases: 6. The length of the CDR3 is 16 residues. Germline V gene sequence: CDR1 SGHTA, CDR2 FQGNSA. CDR3 sequence (DNA): TGTGCCAGCAGCTTAGCGTCGGGGGGTCCATCCTACGAGCAGTACTTC. Translation gives CASSLASGGPSYEQYF.

This clonotype was observed at least ten times. The V and J genes are TRBV7-8 and TRBJ2-1; D gene ambiguous. The CDR3 is 15 amino acids. Germline loops: CDR1 SGHVS, CDR2 FQNEAQ. The V end was cut by 4 bases, the J end by 0 bases, with 10 bases between. CDR3 DNA sequence: TGTGCCAGCAGCTATGGAAGGAGCTCCTACAATGAGCAGTTCTTC. This codes for CASSYGRSSYNEQFF.

In this sample, this clonotype turned up many times. The chain links TRBV11-3 to TRBJ2-5; no definite D call. Germline CDR1 SGHNT, CDR2 YENEEA. The CDR3 is made up of 14 amino acids. The V gene lost 3 bases and the J gene lost 3 bases, with 11 bases spanning the gap. The CDR3 is CASSLYGGEETQYF. Here the CDR3 DNA reads TGTGCCAGCAGCTTGTACGGTGGGGAAGAGACCCAGTACTTC.

This clonotype was picked up many times. The V and J genes are TRBV12-3 or TRBV12-4 and TRBJ2-7; 7 bases are shared with TRBD2. This CDR3 has 13 residues. J was trimmed by 0 bases and V by 7 bases; bases with no gene match: 3. The CDR3 protein is CASTERGSYEQYF. CDR3 DNA sequence: TGTGCCAGCACTGAGCGGGGCTCCTACGAGCAGTACTTC.